This note documents a single T cell receptor beta chain sequence. The time point is: pretreatment peripheral blood. Germline V gene data show CDR1 as MNHEY and CDR2 as SMNVEV (reference sequence). The CDR3 sequence is 16 residues long. Trimming took 6 bases from V and 2 from J, leaving 17 bases between them. The data were obtained in a study of PD-L1 blockade in urothelial cancer. Study-level background: Every 3 weeks, patients received intravenous atezolizumab 1,200 mg, beginning 2014.

Only in-frame clones appear in the TCRdb table, and some are missing; sequencing was by immunoSEQ multiplex PCR. The table lists about 30,000 clones, 84% of them singletons. The sample was PBMCs, taken around atezolizumab (anti-PD-L1) treatment. V usage is TRBV27 and J usage is TRBJ1-5, with D maybe TRBD1 (6 bases). The clonotype originates from a man in his 60s with urothelial cancer. The CDR3 region is CASRAGALIGNQPQHF. CDR3 DNA sequence: TGTGCCAGCAGGGCGGGGGCTCTTATAGGCAATCAGCCCCAGCATTTT.